Detailed here is one T cell receptor beta chain. The target of this receptor is not known. It has no much larger one-base neighbor in the sample; base qualities were not kept. According to the study, the label for this sample's time point signals: cycle 4 day 1 (C4D1), after less than seven weeks of nivolumab. Every trial patient had relapsed following autologous stem cell transplantation, and prior brentuximab vedotin exposure was what differed among cohorts A, B and C. The trial cohort comprised 56 patients with relapsed/refractory classical Hodgkin lymphoma whose best overall responses were complete response, partial response or progressive disease. Single-agent nivolumab was administered to trial patients in the multi-cohort phase II CheckMate 205 trial. An independent review committee assessed best overall response by applying the 2007 International Working Group response criteria. PBMCs from the trial were collected at three points: immediately before nivolumab initiation (C1D1), and during therapy at cycle 2 day 1 and cycle 4 day 1. Peripheral blood was collected in 8 mL Vacutainer Cell Preparation Tubes, from which PBMCs were isolated by centrifugation and then cryopreserved.

This specimen comes from a study of PD-1 blockade in classical Hodgkin lymphoma (dated by TCRdb to 2020 to 2021). In the study overall: Nivolumab dosing was 3 mg/kg intravenously every 2 weeks, continuing until either disease progression or unacceptable toxicity. The study used CyTOF and TCR beta sequencing to define a peripheral blood immune signature of response to PD-1 blockade in classical Hodgkin lymphoma.

The paper's findings and limits, for the study overall: A significant rise by C4D1 was seen in CD4+ but not CD8+ TCR diversity (p=0.0027 vs p=0.16), with the rise being most apparent in complete responders (p=0.02). Diversity was lower in patients who began nivolumab less than 1 year after ASCT, so these patients were left out of later analyses to avoid confounding by immune reconstitution. The study was restricted to a single clinical trial cohort, and the causes of repertoire differences, possibly disease activity or prior therapy, were left undefined. Baseline diversity similar to that of newly diagnosed patients was observed in trial patients achieving complete response, whereas significantly lower diversity was observed in partial responders and progressors. Baseline TCR diversity was reported as lower in newly diagnosed patients than in healthy donors, and lower still in relapsed/refractory patients.

CDR1 and CDR2 are read off the germline V gene as MGHDK and SYGVNS. Taken from cysteine to phenylalanine, the CDR3 has 14 residues. Just the 42-base CDR3 DNA is kept, in frame starting at base 1. V is cut by 4 bases and J by 2 bases, and the space between the germline ends is 10 bases. Genomic DNA was extracted with the Qiagen DNeasy kit from unsorted PBMCs and from negatively selected CD4+ and CD8+ fractions. TCR beta CDR3 regions were amplified by immunoSEQ multiplex PCR using primers annealing to V and J segments. A synthetic immune receptor repertoire was used to minimize amplification bias, and any remaining bias was removed computationally after sequencing. In the original analysis: Repertoire diversity was quantified as the Shannon entropy index using custom Python scripts. Unsorted, CD4+ and CD8+ repertoires were analyzed separately, except in combined analyses where CD4+ and CD8+ sequences were merged in silico. A clone counted as expanded when the clone's frequency after treatment rose at least 2-fold relative to C1D1, and clones undetected at baseline were given a pseudocount of 0.5. Clones with 0 or 1 copy at C1D1 were classified as singleton clones, and clones with 2 or more copies were classified as non-singleton clones. By matching protein sequences in sorted samples from the same patient, clones expanded in unsorted samples were annotated as CD4+, CD8+ or unknown. Diversity changes from C1D1 to C4D1 were tested in paired samples using Wilcoxon tests. In its TCRdb copy, this immuneACCESS table keeps in-frame sequences only and misses some clones. Where compared with another copy, unresolved V genes explain less than half of these, and the others have no known cause. V and J calls and clone size are as listed in that table; D and trimming were resolved from the DNA. This sample holds over 85,000 clones; roughly 91% were observed only once. Around 2% of the sample is held by the ten biggest clonotypes.

This clonotype was obtained from a human donor with classical Hodgkin lymphoma. The material sequenced was peripheral blood mononuclear cells (PBMCs), taken before the fourth cycle of nivolumab. The rearranged chain carries TRBV25-1 and TRBJ2-3; a tentative D match to TRBD1 spans 5 bases. The bases read TGTGCCAGCAGTGTATCAGGGCCCACAGATACGCAGTATTTT. This translates into CASSVSGPTDTQYF. Extended through the reference TRBV25-1 and TRBJ2-3 proteins, this CDR3 yields the full variable domain: EADIYQTPRYLVIGTGKKITLECSQTMGHDKMYWYQQDPGMELHLIHYSYGVNSTEKGDLSSESTVSRIRTEHFPLTLESARPSHTSQYLCASSVSGPTDTQYFGPGTRLTVL.